What follows are 20 T cell receptor beta chains derived from one specimen sequenced in a study of metastatic and nonmetastatic thyroid tumors. No treatment had been given to any patient before thyroid surgery. TCRdb reprocessed the PCR reads via MiXCR. Counted here are approximately 30,000 clones, 3.5% to 4% occurring once; the ten biggest clones make up around 3.1%. The source material was blood. The source of these receptors is a male donor with papillary thyroid cancer or a benign thyroid nodule (not recorded which). Some clones in this sample may be carry-over from other donors' samples.

This clone was found many times. This chain joins TRBV27 and TRBJ1-5, with 12 nucleotides matching TRBD1. The CDR3 extends over 21 amino acids. The trim removed 3 bases at V and 3 bases at J, leaving 18 bases unmatched. CDR1 and CDR2 from the germline V gene are MNHEY and SMNVEV (reference sequence). The CDR3 is CASSFRGGGTGGSANNQPQHF. The CDR3 region has the DNA TGTGCCAGCAGTTTCCGTGGGGGCGGGACAGGGGGCTCGGCTAACAATCAGCCCCAGCATTTT.

This clone has more than one count but fewer than ten. The chain is built from TRBV5-1 and TRBJ2-5; no clear D. Looked up from germline, CDR1 is SGHRS and CDR2 is YFSETQ. Trimming removed 4 bases at V and 0 bases at J, with 13 bases between. The CDR3 is made up of 15 amino acids. CDR3 nucleotide sequence: TGCGCCAGCAGCGAGTTTCCGTACAACCAAGAGACCCAGTACTTC. Translated, it gives CASSEFPYNQETQYF.

The chain has TRBV20-1 and TRBJ2-1; 11 bases are shared with TRBD2. The V and J ends lost 4 bases and 3 bases, in that order; junction bases with no gene match: 2. This CDR3 spans 14 amino acids. CDR1 and CDR2 from the germline V gene are DFQATT and SNEGSKA (reference sequence). The CDR3 DNA reads TGCAGTGCTACGGGACTAGCGGACTACAATGAGCAGTTCTTC. Amino acids: CSATGLADYNEQFF.

This clone was counted ten times or more. The CDR3 reads CASSLLTGSYEQYF. The CDR3 coding sequence is TGTGCCAGCAGTTTGTTGACAGGGTCCTACGAGCAGTACTTC. The chain links TRBV28 to TRBJ2-7; the match to TRBD1 covers 7 bases. The germline V gene has CDR1 MDHEN and CDR2 SYDVKM. This CDR3 spans 14 amino acids. With 3 bases clipped from V and 1 base from J, the junction kept 3 bases outside the gene matches.

The chain employs TRBV2 and TRBJ2-6; D might be TRBD1 (6 bases). Germline CDR1 and CDR2: SNHLY and FYNNEI. The ends were cut back, 9 bases at V and 15 bases at J, with 15 bases in the middle. There are 11 residues in the CDR3. CDR3 protein: CASGQGTALTF. The CDR3 DNA reads TGTGCCAGTGGTCAGGGGACCGCCCTGACTTTC. The full variable domain, with the rest looked up from reference TRBV2 and TRBJ2-6, is EPEVTQTPSHQVTQMGQEVILRCVPISNHLYFYWYRQILGQKVEFLVSFYNNEISEKSEIFDDQFSVERPDGSNFTLKIRSTKLEDSAMYFCASGQGTALTFGAGSRLTVL.

This clone is medium-sized in the sample. The junction does not match germline at one end; this may be a read error. This chain links TRBV12-3 or TRBV12-4 with TRBJ2-7, with 13 bases fitting TRBD2. This CDR3 is built from 15 residues. The DNA of the CDR3 is TGTGCCAGCAGTGGGGGACTAGCGGGAACCTACGGGCAGTACTTC. Translation: CASSGGLAGTYGQYF.

J is TRBJ1-2 and V is TRBV28; D remains unclear. CDR1 and CDR2 from the germline V gene are MDHEN and SYDVKM. The length of the CDR3 is 14 residues. V lost 4 bases and J lost 2, with 11 bases in between. The CDR3 nucleotides read TGTGCCAGCAGTTATACTGCGGCAAACTATGGCTACACCTTC. Translation: CASSYTAANYGYTF.

This clone is medium-sized. The chain joins TRBV19 to TRBJ2-2; D uncertain. This CDR3 has 15 amino acids. Germline loops: CDR1 LNHDA, CDR2 SQIVND (reference sequence). Between the trimmed V and J ends, which lost 3 bases and 0 bases, there was a span of 8 bases. In nucleotides, the CDR3 is TGTGCCAGTAGTATCGGAGAGGCGAACACCGGGGAGCTGTTTTTT. Protein product: CASSIGEANTGELFF.

This clone was observed at least ten times. The chain recombines TRBV20-1 with TRBJ2-7, with 9 positions matching TRBD1. CDR3 length equals 15 residues. Germline CDR1 and CDR2: DFQATT and SNEGSKA (reference sequence). V shed 0 bases, J shed 2 bases, and the junction held 5 bases outside the gene matches. This CDR3 reads CSAREGTGLAYEQYF. CDR3 DNA: TGCAGTGCTAGAGAAGGGACAGGGTTAGCCTACGAGCAGTACTTC.

This clone showed up just a few times. The identical CDR3 is also encoded by other nucleotide sequences in the sample. The rearrangement uses TRBV6-1 and TRBJ2-3; 10 bases fit TRBD2. After removal of 4 bases from V and 9 bases from J, the junction contained 10 bases not matched to a gene. The CDR3 is 15 amino acids. Germline V gene data show CDR1 as MNHNS and CDR2 as SASEGT. Here the CDR3 DNA reads TGTGCCAGCAGTGCGCTAGCGGGAGAGGCTAGAACGCAGTATTTT. Translated: CASSALAGEARTQYF.

This clone was counted many times. V and J are TRBV25-1 and TRBJ2-7, with D perhaps TRBD2 (5 bases). V lost 5 bases and J 0 bases, leaving 11 bases between the germline ends. The CDR3 length is 14 residues. Germline V lookup: CDR1 MGHDK, CDR2 SYGVNS. DNA of the CDR3: TGTGCCAGCAGTCCCCGACGGGACTCCTACGAGCAGTACTTC. Amino acids: CASSPRRDSYEQYF.

This clone was counted only a few times. The chain combines TRBV20-1 with TRBJ2-3; 11 bases are shared with TRBD2. The germline gives CDR1 DFQATT, CDR2 SNEGSKA (reference sequence). Trimming removed 2 bases from V and 1 base from J; junction bases left unmatched: 5. This CDR3 region has 16 residues. CDR3 in DNA: TGCAGTGCTAGACCCTCTAGCGGGGGGCGCACAGATACGCAGTATTTT. As protein: CSARPSSGGRTDTQYF.

The chain carries TRBV3-1 and TRBJ1-3; tentative D call: TRBD1 (5 bases). CDR3 length: 16 residues. The germline V gene has CDR1 LGHDT and CDR2 YNNKEL (reference sequence). V lost 5 bases and J lost 0, with 14 bases in between. The CDR3 bases are TGTGCCAGCAGCAAACAGGACGGGGTCTCTGGAAACACCATATATTTT. It is translated as CASSKQDGVSGNTIYF.

This clone appeared many times. The chain employs TRBV2 and TRBJ2-1; 10 bases align to TRBD2. The CDR3 length is 14 residues. V lost 2 bases and J lost 5; bases outside the gene matches: 0. CDR1 is SNHLY, CDR2 FYNNEI, per germline. The CDR3 sequence: CASSELAGDNEQFF. The CDR3, as DNA: TGTGCCAGCAGTGAACTAGCGGGAGACAATGAGCAGTTCTTC.

This clone was seen at least ten times. This chain links TRBV29-1 with TRBJ1-4; D perhaps matches TRBD1 (5 bases). In germline, CDR1 is SQVTM, CDR2 ANQGSEA. V gave up 7 bases and J gave up 5 bases, with 11 bases separating them. CDR3 length: 12 residues. The CDR3 DNA is TGCAGCGGTGGGGGGGTGAATGAAAAACTGTTTTTT. Its translation: CSGGGVNEKLFF.

The chain couples TRBV12-3 or TRBV12-4 to TRBJ2-1, with TRBD2 matching over 7 bases. CDR3 length: 15 amino acids. With 2 bases clipped from V and 9 bases from J, the junction kept 10 bases outside the gene matches. The CDR3 spells CASSLLGGGGIEQFF. CDR3 DNA: TGTGCCAGCAGTTTACTTGGCGGGGGAGGAATTGAGCAGTTCTTC.

This clone was recorded many times. Given a much more abundant clone one base away, this may be a read error. The chain employs TRBV20-1 and TRBJ2-7; 7 positions agree with TRBD2. The trim removed 0 bases at V and 4 bases at J, leaving 0 bases unmatched. The CDR3 has 12 amino acids. The germline CDR1 and CDR2 sequences are DFQATT and SNEGSKA (reference sequence). The DNA of the CDR3 is TGCAGTGCTAGAGAGCGGGGGTACGAGCAGTACTTC. It yields the protein CSARERGYEQYF.

This clone came up many times. V is TRBV2 and J is TRBJ2-1; 8 bases line up with TRBD2. The CDR3 spans 15 residues. The V gene's germline CDR1 is SNHLY and CDR2 FYNNEI. V lost 6 bases, J lost 0 bases, and 4 bases stayed unmatched. This chain's CDR3 is CASSGGVNSYNEQFF. The CDR3 DNA sequence: TGTGCCAGCAGCGGGGGGGTGAACTCCTACAATGAGCAGTTCTTC.

This rearrangement joins TRBV10-2 to TRBJ2-7; TRBD2 agrees at 8 bases. CDR1 is WSHSY, CDR2 SAAADI, per germline. J gave up 0 bases and V 8 bases, and 9 bases lay outside the gene matches. This CDR3 is 15 amino acids long. The CDR3 coding sequence is TGCGCCAGCCGGGACGCCGGGGGGGGCTCCTACGAGCAGTACTTC. Translating gives CASRDAGGGSYEQYF.

The chain carries TRBV28 and TRBJ1-2; possibly TRBD1 for D (6 bases). Looked up from germline, CDR1 is MDHEN and CDR2 is SYDVKM. CDR3 length: 12 amino acids. Trimming removed 6 bases from V and 8 bases from J, with 13 bases in between. The CDR3 sequence: CASRGGAIGYTF. CDR3 nucleotide sequence: TGTGCCAGCAGGGGGGGGGCTATAGGCTACACCTTC.